One sample yielded the 5 T cell receptor beta chains listed below, sequenced in a study of Graves' ophthalmopathy and Graves' hyperthyroidism. Amplified TCR beta CDR3 regions were obtained using RNA transcripts as template. Second-round multiplex PCR came after a first-round RT-PCR that employed HTBI primers. TCRdb reanalysed the multiplex PCR reads using MiXCR and keeps one entry per CDR3 protein. In the table there are roughly 300,000 distinct CDR3 sequences, about a sixth of which are singletons. Input material: peripheral blood. The origin of the receptors is an adult man with Graves' ophthalmopathy.

This clonotype was recorded at least ten times. The rearrangement joins TRBV24-1 to TRBJ1-5; unclear D gene. V lost 7 bases and J 0 bases, leaving 9 bases between the germline ends. There are 14 residues in the CDR3. The germline CDR1 and CDR2 sequences are KGHDR and SFDVKD. In nucleotides, the CDR3 is TGTGCCACCAGCCTTGGGCATAGCAATCAGCCCCAGCATTTT. Protein sequence: CATSLGHSNQPQHF.

There are many counts of this clonotype. This chain joins TRBV6-2 or TRBV6-3 and TRBJ1-2; D unresolved. Trimming stripped 0 bases from V and 4 bases from J, with 6 bases between. The CDR3 consists of 13 residues. The germline gives CDR1 MNHEY, CDR2 SVGEGT. CDR3: CASSYSWTYGYTF. In DNA, the CDR3 is TGTGCCAGCAGTTACTCGTGGACCTATGGCTACACCTTC.

The chain combines TRBV15 with TRBJ2-7; TRBD2 matches 13 bases. J was trimmed by 3 bases and V by 6 bases; bases with no gene match: 5. Germline V gives CDR1 LNHNV, CDR2 YYDKDF (reference sequence). The CDR3 has 15 residues. The chain's CDR3 is CATRTGTSGIYEQYF. The CDR3 nucleotides are TGTGCCACCAGAACCGGGACTAGCGGGATCTACGAGCAGTACTTC.

This clonotype was picked up many times. The chain combines TRBV28 with TRBJ2-6; 7 bases line up with TRBD1. The germline V gene has CDR1 MDHEN and CDR2 SYDVKM. CDR3 length equals 19 residues. Unmatched junction bases numbered 14, after V lost 4 bases and J lost 2 bases. The CDR3 DNA sequence: TGTGCCAGCAGTTCCACAACCGGACAGGTCCTAACTGGGGCCAACGTCCTGACTTTC. This translates into CASSSTTGQVLTGANVLTF.

This clonotype has ten or more counts. This chain connects TRBV15 to TRBJ1-3; D unclear. Trimming shortened V by 3 bases and J by 0 bases, and 15 bases separated the two germline ends. CDR1 is LNHNV, CDR2 YYDKDF, per germline (reference sequence). This CDR3 is built from 17 residues. This CDR3 reads CATSRQLRTGSGNTIYF. The CDR3 DNA sequence: TGTGCCACCAGCAGGCAACTCAGGACGGGCTCTGGAAACACCATATATTTT.